This T cell receptor beta chain was captured by sequencing in a study of a mutant IDH1 vaccine in newly diagnosed glioma (dated by TCRdb to about 2021). Concerning the study at large: The roughly 32 treated patients were roughly 62% male and about 40% female, with a mean age of 40.4 years. For exploratory analyses, longitudinal TCRB deep sequencing was carried out in some 25 treated patients wherever samples were available. Peripheral blood samples were drawn at six visits, namely V03 (baseline), V05, V07, V10, V12 and V13. Before enrollment, patients had received standard therapy of radiotherapy alone, temozolomide alone, or radiochemotherapy with temozolomide; most received the combination.

Looking up the germline V gene (reference sequence) yields CDR1 MNHEY and CDR2 SMNVEV. V is shortened by 6 bases, J by 3 bases, and the region joining them spans 18 bases. Reading from cysteine to phenylalanine, the CDR3 counts 15 amino acids. The kept DNA is CDR3 alone, 45 bases in frame from the first base. The library relied on the immunoSEQ multiplex PCR assay. Rearranged TCR beta chain sequences were amplified using the hsTCRB Kit according to the manufacturer's protocol. Sequencing of TCRB libraries was carried out on an Illumina MiSeq. Per the authors' processing: The kit vendor's proprietary platform handled demultiplexing, trimming and gene mapping. Imported from immuneACCESS, the table was reduced by TCRdb to in-frame sequences with V and J called. These copies leave out some clones; in studies compared against another copy, an unresolved V gene accounts for under half, and the cause of the remainder is not known. The V and J calls and clone size were taken over from that table, and D and trimming were inferred from the DNA. The sample has 30,000 to 40,000 clones on record, over 60% of them singletons. The ten largest clones capture about 9.4% of the sample.

Only a few counts were recorded for this clone. The antigen this receptor binds is unknown. Per-base quality was not reported, and no clone a single base away is much larger than it. Overall study results and their limits: Changes in the top peripheral T cell clonotypes picked up by TCRB sequencing did not appear to be linked to pseudoprogression. The authors noted that analyses of patient blood samples could not be reproduced because of sample limitations. Immune responses induced by the vaccine were seen in approximately 92% of patients across multiple MHC alleles. PBMC samples for TCRB deep sequencing were selected based on availability.

This specimen's time point label, per the study, means: baseline, week 1 (first vaccination visit). The sample's treatment or condition label, in plain terms: pre-vaccination baseline after standard-of-care therapy. The donors had newly diagnosed IDH1-mutant astrocytomas of WHO grade 3 or 4 that showed loss of nuclear ATRX. The samples were drawn from NOA16, a multicentre, single-arm, open-label phase I trial in Germany that tested a mutant IDH1 peptide vaccine in humans for the first time. For immunogenicity testing, the blood drawn at visit V03 was used as the baseline sample. Genomic DNA for TCRB sequencing was isolated from EDTA blood with the DNeasy Blood and Tissue Kit.

Sequencing was performed on peripheral blood mononuclear cells (PBMCs), taken from a glioma patient treated with radiotherapy, temozolomide or both. This TCR was sampled from a man aged 45-60 years with glioma. Some clones in this sample may be carry-over from other donors' samples. The chain is encoded by TRBV27 joined to TRBJ2-7; perhaps TRBD1 is the D gene, with 6 bases matching. The DNA sequence reads TGTGCCAGCAGCCTTACAGGGACAATAAGCTACGAGCAGTACTTC. It codes for CASSLTGTISYEQYF.